The rows below give T cell receptor beta chains drawn from one sample of a study of cytomegalovirus exposure and HLA in healthy donors. Generated by immunoSEQ multiplex PCR, the TCRdb table keeps only in-frame clones and is missing some. The sample shows 50,000 to 70,000 clones, roughly 83% of them seen only once. The sequenced sample was PBMCs. These TCRs come from a human donor in good health. Each CDR3 is given with its conserved first and last residue. A D gene is named only where the DNA matches it firmly. Size values are once, few and many counts, or a class for expanded clones, and some rows have none.

clone_size	j_call	d_call	v_call	cdr3_aa	cdr3_nt
NA	TRBJ2-7	NA	TRBV10-2	CASSDGVGSYEQYF	TGCGCCAGCAGTGACGGGGTCGGTTCCTACGAGCAGTACTTC
NA	TRBJ2-4	TRBD2	TRBV19	CASSPQGLAGAGGIQYF	TGTGCCAGTAGTCCGCAAGGACTAGCGGGGGCGGGAGGCATTCAGTACTTC
NA	TRBJ2-7	NA	TRBV28	CATDRTGIQSYEQYF	TGTGCCACCGACCGAACAGGGATCCAATCCTACGAGCAGTACTTC
NA	TRBJ1-2	NA	TRBV5-4	CASSKRMGRANYGYTF	TGTGCCAGCAGCAAGAGAATGGGCAGGGCTAACTATGGCTACACCTTC
NA	TRBJ2-1	TRBD1	TRBV6-6	CASSQTGDYNEQFF	TGTGCCAGCAGTCAGACAGGGGACTACAATGAGCAGTTCTTC
NA	TRBJ2-5	TRBD2	TRBV6-5	CASTASGIGETQYF	TGTGCCAGCACGGCGAGCGGGATTGGTGAGACCCAGTACTTC
NA	TRBJ2-2	TRBD1	TRBV11-2	CASSFIGTGGSGELFF	TGTGCCAGCAGCTTTATAGGGACAGGGGGATCCGGGGAGCTGTTTTTT
NA	TRBJ2-2	NA	TRBV10-2	CASSRQGKTGELFF	TGCGCCAGCAGTAGGCAGGGAAAGACCGGGGAGCTGTTTTTT
once	TRBJ1-2	NA	TRBV19	CASRTTGSIYGYTF	TGTGCCAGCCGTACGACAGGTTCGATCTATGGCTACACCTTC
NA	TRBJ1-3	NA	TRBV7-9	CASSLEGPPNTIYF	TGTGCCAGCAGCTTAGAGGGGCCTCCAAACACCATATATTTT
NA	TRBJ1-5	TRBD1	TRBV7-8	CASSLGAGGSNQPQHF	TGTGCCAGCAGCTTAGGCGCAGGGGGTAGCAATCAGCCCCAGCATTTT
NA	TRBJ2-7	NA	TRBV9	CASSANPTGYEQYF	TGTGCCAGCAGCGCTAACCCGACGGGGTACGAGCAGTACTTC
NA	TRBJ2-7	NA	TRBV11-2	CASSPDSLLYEQYF	TGTGCCAGCAGCCCGGACAGTCTATTGTACGAGCAGTACTTC
NA	TRBJ2-1	NA	TRBV19	CASSATGSYNEQFF	TGTGCCAGTAGTGCTACAGGGTCCTACAATGAGCAGTTCTTC
NA	TRBJ1-5	TRBD1	TRBV2	CASAGTVNNQPQHF	TGTGCCAGCGCGGGGACAGTTAACAATCAGCCCCAGCATTTT
NA	TRBJ2-6	TRBD1	TRBV7-7	CASSAGQGNSGANVLTF	TGTGCTAGCAGCGCAGGACAGGGAAACTCTGGGGCCAACGTCCTGACTTTC
NA	TRBJ2-5	NA	TRBV15	CATSRGDTASGETQYF	TGTGCCACCAGCAGGGGGGACACGGCCTCCGGTGAGACCCAGTACTTC
NA	TRBJ1-4	TRBD1	TRBV6-6	CASSYDRGYNEKLFF	TGTGCCAGCAGTTATGACAGGGGTTATAATGAAAAACTGTTTTTT
once	TRBJ1-1	NA	TRBV7-9	CSSSRGTVNTEAFF	TGTTCCAGCAGCCGGGGGACGGTGAACACTGAAGCTTTCTTT
once	TRBJ2-1	TRBD1	TRBV9	CASSPQGARVWAGDEQFF	TGTGCCAGCAGCCCACAGGGGGCTAGGGTTTGGGCCGGGGATGAGCAGTTCTTC
NA	TRBJ2-3	NA	TRBV5-1	CASSATTSSDTQYF	TGCGCCAGCAGCGCCACGACTAGTAGTGATACGCAGTATTTT
NA	TRBJ2-1	NA	TRBV7-3	CASSLGGTSGNEQFF	TGTGCCAGCAGCTTAGGTGGGACTTCCGGTAATGAGCAGTTCTTC
NA	TRBJ1-1	NA	TRBV7-9	CASSLDLSRAEAFF	TGTGCCAGCAGCTTAGATCTTTCGAGGGCTGAAGCTTTCTTT
NA	TRBJ2-1	NA	TRBV7-9	CASSLTVREQFF	TGTGCCAGCAGCTTAACGGTGCGGGAGCAGTTCTTC
NA	TRBJ2-1	NA	TRBV7-2	CASSLVPYNEQFF	TGTGCCAGCAGCTTAGTCCCTTACAATGAGCAGTTCTTC
NA	TRBJ2-4	NA	TRBV27	CASSSTLSKNIQYF	TGTGCCAGCAGTTCCACTCTATCCAAAAACATTCAGTACTTC
NA	TRBJ1-1	NA	TRBV4-1	CASSQAAQGLSSEAFF	TGCGCCAGCAGCCAAGCCGCACAGGGCTTGTCTTCTGAAGCTTTCTTT
NA	TRBJ1-5	NA	TRBV2	CASRGPSEGGNQPQHF	TGTGCCAGCAGGGGCCCCTCGGAGGGGGGGAATCAGCCCCAGCATTTT
NA	TRBJ2-1	NA	TRBV6-5	CASSAQVYNEQFF	TGTGCCAGCAGTGCACAGGTGTACAATGAGCAGTTCTTC
few	TRBJ2-3	TRBD1	TRBV5-1	CASSLGQGPDTQYF	TGCGCCAGCAGCTTGGGACAGGGACCAGATACGCAGTATTTT
NA	TRBJ2-5	TRBD2	TRBV11-2	CASGLAGVETQYF	TGTGCCAGCGGACTAGCGGGGGTAGAGACCCAGTACTTC
NA	TRBJ2-1	NA	TRBV5-1	CASSLGTVGNEQFF	TGCGCCAGCAGCTTGGGGACAGTGGGCAATGAGCAGTTCTTC
NA	TRBJ1-2	TRBD1	TRBV9	CASSVEIHARGNNGYTF	TGTGCCAGCAGCGTAGAAATTCATGCCAGGGGGAACAATGGCTACACCTTC
NA	TRBJ1-1	TRBD1	TRBV7-9	CASSLATGSEAFF	TGTGCCAGCAGCTTAGCGACAGGGTCTGAAGCTTTCTTT
NA	TRBJ2-5	NA	TRBV11-2	CASSLRGYEETQYF	TGTGCCAGCAGCTTACGCGGGTACGAGGAGACCCAGTACTTC
NA	TRBJ1-1	NA	TRBV21-1	CASRWGQTNTEAFF	TGTGCCAGCAGGTGGGGACAGACGAACACTGAAGCTTTCTTT
NA	TRBJ2-5	NA	TRBV23-1	CASRPNRDGSVGTQYF	TGCGCCAGCAGACCAAACAGGGACGGATCGGTTGGGACCCAGTACTTC
NA	TRBJ1-5	NA	TRBV18	CASSPGLGWPTGNQPQHF	TGTGCCAGCTCACCGGGACTGGGCTGGCCGACCGGGAATCAGCCCCAGCATTTT
once	TRBJ2-7	TRBD2	TRBV6-4	CASSAYGGGEQYF	TGTGCCAGCAGTGCCTACGGGGGGGGCGAGCAGTACTTC
NA	TRBJ1-2	NA	TRBV9	CASSEGLHWGYTF	TGTGCCAGCAGCGAGGGACTACATTGGGGCTACACCTTC
NA	TRBJ2-7	TRBD1	TRBV4-3	CASSDRAKIGYEQYF	TGCGCCAGCTCCGACAGGGCCAAAATCGGCTACGAGCAGTACTTC
NA	TRBJ2-7	TRBD2	TRBV11-2	CASSLGREIWRSISYEQYF	TGTGCCAGCAGCTTAGGGCGGGAGATATGGAGGAGTATCTCCTACGAGCAGTACTTC
NA	TRBJ1-2	TRBD1	TRBV5-6	CASSWGQRGYGYTF	TGTGCCAGCAGCTGGGGACAGAGAGGGTATGGCTACACCTTC
NA	TRBJ1-6	NA	TRBV5-1	CASTLDNSYNSPLHF	TGCGCCAGCACTCTAGATAACTCCTATAATTCACCCCTCCACTTT
NA	TRBJ1-2	NA	TRBV29-1	CSVVGGDNYGYTF	TGCAGCGTTGTGGGGGGGGATAACTATGGCTACACCTTC